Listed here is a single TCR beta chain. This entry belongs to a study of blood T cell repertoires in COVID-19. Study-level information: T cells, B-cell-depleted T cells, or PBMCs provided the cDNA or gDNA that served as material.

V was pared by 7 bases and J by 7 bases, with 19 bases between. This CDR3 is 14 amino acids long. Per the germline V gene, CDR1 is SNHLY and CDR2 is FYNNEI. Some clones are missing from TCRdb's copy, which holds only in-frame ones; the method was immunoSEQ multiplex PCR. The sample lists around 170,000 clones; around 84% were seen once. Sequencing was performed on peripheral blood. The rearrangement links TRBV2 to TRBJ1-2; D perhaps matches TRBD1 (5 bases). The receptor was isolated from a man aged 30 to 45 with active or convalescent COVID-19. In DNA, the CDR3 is TGTGCCAGCACCGAGTGGGGCTCCCTTTCTGGCTACACCTTC. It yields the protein CASTEWGSLSGYTF.